This TCR beta chain was sequenced during a study of CD8 T cells in Susac syndrome. Germline CDR1 reads LNHDA; CDR2 reads SQIVND (reference sequence). Trimming stripped 4 bases from V and 6 bases from J, with 13 bases between. CDR3 length equals 14 residues. Study-level points and caveats: Susac CD8+ cells expanded clonally the most in TEMRA cells and in active patients.

RNA in amounts of roughly 0.5 to 1 ug was reverse transcribed with random hexamers. Multiplex PCR with immunoSEQ amplified the TCR beta CDR3 across 54 Vbeta and 13 Jbeta. TCRdb reprocessed the immunoSEQ multiplex PCR reads via MiXCR and lists one record per CDR3 protein. The sample lists fewer than 90,000 distinct CDR3 sequences, approximately 94% occurring once. A note on this clonotype: Its antigen is not identified.

Sequencing of TCR beta covered CD8+ and CD4+ T cells obtained from blood. TEMRA cells were FACS-enriched, while CD8+ and CD4+ T cells were negatively isolated. What was sequenced was CD8+ T cells from PBMCs. The receptor was derived from a human donor with Susac syndrome. V and J are TRBV19 and TRBJ1-5, with D unresolved. The chain's CDR3 is CASSSDPGSQPQHF. The CDR3 DNA sequence: TGTGCCAGTAGTAGCGACCCGGGGAGTCAGCCCCAGCATTTT.